The 2 T cell receptor beta chains below were found in one sample sequenced in a study of T cells after yellow fever vaccination. TCRdb reanalysed the 5' RACE reads using MiXCR and keeps one entry per CDR3 protein. The sample includes more than 300,000 distinct CDR3 sequences, approximately 11% of them seen just once. The starting material was CD4+ T cells sorted from PBMCs, obtained 45 days after the yellow fever booster vaccination. Every receptor here comes from a man in his late teens or twenties who received the YFV17D yellow fever vaccine.

This clonotype was seen many times. V usage is TRBV7-6 and J usage is TRBJ2-1, with 9 positions matching TRBD2. The CDR3 length is 16 residues. V dropped 4 bases and J dropped 3; count of bases not matched to a gene: 7. Germline CDR1 reads SGHVS; CDR2 reads FNYEAQ. The CDR3 nucleotides read TGTGCCAGCAGCTCAGGGGCAGCGGGGGGCTACAATGAGCAGTTCTTC. Translation gives CASSSGAAGGYNEQFF. Together with reference TRBV7-6 and TRBJ2-1, the CDR3 gives the full variable domain: GAGVSQSPRYKVTKRGQDVALRCDPISGHVSLYWYRQALGQGPEFLTYFNYEAQQDKSGLPNDRFSAERPEGSISTLTIQRTEQRDSAMYRCASSSGAAGGYNEQFFGPGTRLTVL.

This chain links TRBV7-6 with TRBJ1-4; D unclear. This CDR3 contains 15 residues. V was trimmed by 4 bases and J by 0 bases, leaving 9 bases between them. Looked up from germline, CDR1 is SGHVS and CDR2 is FNYEAQ. CDR3 sequence: CASSSSGTTNEKLFF. The CDR3 nucleotides read TGTGCCAGCAGCTCCTCCGGGACAACTAATGAAAAACTGTTTTTT.